Listed below are T cell receptor beta chains from one sample, sequenced in a study of CD8+ T cells in alopecia areata. Clones were sequenced by immunoSEQ multiplex PCR, and TCRdb holds only the in-frame ones, with some missing. There are approximately 98,000 clones in the sample; over 55% occur only once, and 20% to 25% lies in the top ten. The sample consisted of NKG2D-low CD8+ T cells sorted from blood. All receptors come from a human donor with alopecia areata. Each CDR3 is given with its conserved first and last residue. The order of the fields is V gene, clone size, J gene, D gene, CDR3 protein, CDR3 DNA. The D gene is left open where the match is weak. Clone size is given for some rows only: seen once, a few or many times, or a class if the clone is expanded.

TRBV28	NA	TRBJ2-7	TRBD2	CASQPTFASGSSYEQYF	TGTGCCAGCCAACCTACCTTTGCTAGCGGGAGTTCCTACGAGCAGTACTTC
TRBV5-8	NA	TRBJ2-3	TRBD2	CASSPGTSGSSDTQYF	TGTGCCAGCAGCCCGGGAACTAGCGGGAGTTCAGATACGCAGTATTTT
TRBV5-1	NA	TRBJ1-2	NA	CASIGFGYGYTF	TGTGCCAGCATAGGCTTCGGCTATGGCTACACCTTC
TRBV27	NA	TRBJ2-1	NA	CASSLSVFGSDQFF	TGTGCCAGCAGTTTAAGTGTTTTCGGGAGCGATCAGTTCTTC
TRBV14	few	TRBJ2-1	NA	CASSQEEDRHEQFF	TGTGCCAGCAGCCAAGAAGAGGACAGACATGAGCAGTTCTTC
TRBV9	NA	TRBJ2-3	NA	CASSVGLAEGGDTQYF	TGTGCCAGCAGCGTAGGGCTAGCCGAAGGGGGGGATACGCAGTATTTT
TRBV7-3	NA	TRBJ2-1	TRBD1	CASSPPGTGGYNEQFF	TGTGCCAGCAGCCCCCCCGGGACAGGGGGGTATAATGAGCAGTTCTTC
TRBV27	NA	TRBJ2-3	NA	CASSLLMGLSTDTQYF	TGTGCCAGCAGTCTGTTGATGGGCCTAAGCACAGATACGCAGTATTTT
TRBV19	NA	TRBJ1-2	NA	CASSISDRPDIYGYTF	TGTGCCAGTAGTATCTCCGACAGGCCGGATATCTATGGCTACACCTTC
TRBV29-1	NA	TRBJ2-1	TRBD2	CSVRLAEYNEQFF	TGCAGCGTTCGACTAGCGGAGTACAATGAGCAGTTCTTC
TRBV19	NA	TRBJ2-1	TRBD2	CASSMGGSSYNEQFF	TGTGCCAGTAGTATGGGGGGGAGCTCCTACAATGAGCAGTTCTTC
TRBV27	NA	TRBJ2-5	TRBD1	CASTPGQGRETQYF	TGTGCCAGCACCCCCGGACAGGGGCGGGAGACCCAGTACTTC
TRBV4-1	NA	TRBJ2-1	TRBD2	CASSPTSGSGNEQFF	TGCGCCAGCAGCCCGACTAGCGGGAGCGGAAATGAGCAGTTCTTC
TRBV5-1	NA	TRBJ2-7	NA	CASSLGAGSEHEQYF	TGCGCCAGCAGCCTGGGGGCGGGGAGTGAACACGAGCAGTACTTC